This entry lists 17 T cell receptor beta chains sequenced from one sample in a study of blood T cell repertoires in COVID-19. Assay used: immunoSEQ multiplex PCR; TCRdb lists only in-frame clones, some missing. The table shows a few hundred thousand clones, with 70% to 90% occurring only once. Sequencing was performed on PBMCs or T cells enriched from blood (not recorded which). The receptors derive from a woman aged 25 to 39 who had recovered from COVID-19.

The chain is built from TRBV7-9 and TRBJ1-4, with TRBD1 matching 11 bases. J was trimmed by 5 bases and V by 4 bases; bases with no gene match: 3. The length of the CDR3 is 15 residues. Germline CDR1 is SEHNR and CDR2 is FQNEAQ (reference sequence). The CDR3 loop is CASSSGQGGNEKLFF. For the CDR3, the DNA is TGTGCCAGCAGCTCGGGACAGGGGGGGAATGAAAAACTGTTTTTT. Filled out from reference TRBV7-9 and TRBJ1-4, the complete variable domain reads DTGVSQNPRHKITKRGQNVTFRCDPISEHNRLYWYRQTLGQGPEFLTYFQNEAQLEKSRLLSDRFSAERPKGSFSTLEIQRTEQGDSAMYLCASSSGQGGNEKLFFGSGTQLSVL.

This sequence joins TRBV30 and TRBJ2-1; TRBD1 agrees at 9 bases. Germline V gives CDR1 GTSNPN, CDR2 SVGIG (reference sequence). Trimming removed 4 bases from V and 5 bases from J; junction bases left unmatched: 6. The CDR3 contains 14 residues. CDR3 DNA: TGTGCCTGGACGCGCGGGACAGGGAACAATGAGCAGTTCTTC. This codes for CAWTRGTGNNEQFF.

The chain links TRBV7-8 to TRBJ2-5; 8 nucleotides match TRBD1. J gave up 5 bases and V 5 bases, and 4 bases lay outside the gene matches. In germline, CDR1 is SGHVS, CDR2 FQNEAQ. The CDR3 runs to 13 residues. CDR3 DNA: TGTGCCAGCAGCCCAGGGGGCGGTGAGACCCAGTACTTC. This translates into CASSPGGGETQYF.

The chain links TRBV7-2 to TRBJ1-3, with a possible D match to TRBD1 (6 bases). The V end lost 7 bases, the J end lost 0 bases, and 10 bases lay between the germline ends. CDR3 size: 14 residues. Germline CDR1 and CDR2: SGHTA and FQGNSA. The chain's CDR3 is CASKRDNSGNTIYF. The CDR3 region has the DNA TGTGCCAGCAAGAGGGACAACTCTGGAAACACCATATATTTT.

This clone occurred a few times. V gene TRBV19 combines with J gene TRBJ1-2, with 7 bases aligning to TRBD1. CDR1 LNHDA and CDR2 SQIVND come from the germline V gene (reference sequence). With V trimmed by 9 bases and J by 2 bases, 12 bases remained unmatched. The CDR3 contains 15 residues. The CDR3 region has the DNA TGTGCCAGCTTGGGGCCCAAACAGGGGAACTATGGCTACACCTTC. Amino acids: CASLGPKQGNYGYTF.

CDR3 loop: CASSQRAGNTEAFF. CDR3 bases: TGTGCCAGCAGCCAGAGGGCAGGGAACACTGAAGCTTTCTTT. The rearrangement uses TRBV7-2 and TRBJ1-1; D not certain. Trimming shortened V by 5 bases and J by 1 base, and 11 bases separated the two germline ends. The germline gives CDR1 SGHTA, CDR2 FQGNSA. The CDR3 runs 14 residues.

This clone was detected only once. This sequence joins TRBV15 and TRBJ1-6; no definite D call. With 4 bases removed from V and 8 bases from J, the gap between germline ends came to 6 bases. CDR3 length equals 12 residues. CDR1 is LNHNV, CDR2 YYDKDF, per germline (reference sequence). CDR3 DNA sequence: TGTGCCACCAGCACCCCCGATTCACCCCTCCACTTT. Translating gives CATSTPDSPLHF.

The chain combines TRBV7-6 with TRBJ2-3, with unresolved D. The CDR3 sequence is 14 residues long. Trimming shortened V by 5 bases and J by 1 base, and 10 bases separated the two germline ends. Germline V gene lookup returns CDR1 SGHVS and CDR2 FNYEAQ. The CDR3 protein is CASSRAPGTDTQYF. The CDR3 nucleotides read TGTGCCAGCAGCCGCGCCCCTGGCACAGATACGCAGTATTTT.

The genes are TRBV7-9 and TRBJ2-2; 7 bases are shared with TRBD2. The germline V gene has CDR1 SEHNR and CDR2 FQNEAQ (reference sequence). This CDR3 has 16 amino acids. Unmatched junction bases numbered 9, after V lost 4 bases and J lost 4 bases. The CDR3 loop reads CASSSERGTGTGELFF. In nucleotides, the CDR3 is TGTGCCAGCAGCTCTGAGCGGGGAACGGGCACCGGGGAGCTGTTTTTT.

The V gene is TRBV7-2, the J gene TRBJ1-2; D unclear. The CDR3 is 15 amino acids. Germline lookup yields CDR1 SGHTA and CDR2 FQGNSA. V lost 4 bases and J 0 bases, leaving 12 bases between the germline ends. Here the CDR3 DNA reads TGTGCCAGCAGCTACCTGGCGGGGACTAACTATGGCTACACCTTC. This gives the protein CASSYLAGTNYGYTF.

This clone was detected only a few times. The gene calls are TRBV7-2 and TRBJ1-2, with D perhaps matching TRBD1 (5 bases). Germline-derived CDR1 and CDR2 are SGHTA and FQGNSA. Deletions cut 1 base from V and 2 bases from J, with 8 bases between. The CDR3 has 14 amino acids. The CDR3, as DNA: TGTGCCAGCAGCTTAGGTAGGGGCAACTATGGCTACACCTTC. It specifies CASSLGRGNYGYTF. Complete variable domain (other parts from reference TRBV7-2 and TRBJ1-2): GAGVSQSPSNKVTEKGKDVELRCDPISGHTALYWYRQSLGQGLEFLIYFQGNSAPDKSGLPSDRFSAERTGGSVSTLTIQRTQQEDSAVYLCASSLGRGNYGYTFGSGTRLTVV.

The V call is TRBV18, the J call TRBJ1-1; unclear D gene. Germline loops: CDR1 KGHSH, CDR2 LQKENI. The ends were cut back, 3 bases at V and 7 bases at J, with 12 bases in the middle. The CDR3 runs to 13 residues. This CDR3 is CASSPTGGNEAFF. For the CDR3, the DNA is TGTGCCAGCTCACCCACGGGAGGGAATGAAGCTTTCTTT.

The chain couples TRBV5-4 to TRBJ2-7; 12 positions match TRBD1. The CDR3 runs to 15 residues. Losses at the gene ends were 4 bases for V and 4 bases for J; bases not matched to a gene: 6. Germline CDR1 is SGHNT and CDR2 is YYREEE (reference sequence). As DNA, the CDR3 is TGTGCCAGCAGCGGCCGGGACAGGGGGCTATACGAGCAGTACTTC. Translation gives CASSGRDRGLYEQYF. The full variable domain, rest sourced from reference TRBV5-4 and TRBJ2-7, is ETGVTQSPTHLIKTRGQQVTLRCSSQSGHNTVSWYQQALGQGPQFIFQYYREEENGRGNFPPRFSGLQFPNYSSELNVNALELDDSALYLCASSGRDRGLYEQYFGPGTRLTVT.

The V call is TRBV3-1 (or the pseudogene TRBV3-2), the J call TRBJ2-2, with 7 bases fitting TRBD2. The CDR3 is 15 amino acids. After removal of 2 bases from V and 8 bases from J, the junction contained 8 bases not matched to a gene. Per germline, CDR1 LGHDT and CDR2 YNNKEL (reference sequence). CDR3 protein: CASSQRLPAGGELFF. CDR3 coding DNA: TGTGCCAGCAGCCAACGACTCCCAGCGGGGGGGGAGCTGTTTTTT.

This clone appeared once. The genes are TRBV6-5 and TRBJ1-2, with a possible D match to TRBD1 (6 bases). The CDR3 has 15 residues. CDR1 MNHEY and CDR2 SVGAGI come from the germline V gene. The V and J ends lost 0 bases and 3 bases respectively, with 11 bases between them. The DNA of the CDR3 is TGTGCCAGCAGTTACTCGAGGGGGGGGGACTATGGCTACACCTTC. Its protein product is CASSYSRGGDYGYTF.

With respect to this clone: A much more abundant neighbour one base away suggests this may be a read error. CDR3 in amino acids: CASSSTGDYEQYF. The CDR3 DNA reads as TGTGCCAGCAGCTCGACAGGGGACTACGAGCAGTACTTC. The rearrangement joins TRBV11-2 to TRBJ2-7, with TRBD1 matching 8 bases. Germline CDR1 is SGHAT and CDR2 is FQNNGV. The J segment lost 3 bases and the V segment lost 4 bases, leaving 2 bases of the junction unmatched. This CDR3 has 13 amino acids.

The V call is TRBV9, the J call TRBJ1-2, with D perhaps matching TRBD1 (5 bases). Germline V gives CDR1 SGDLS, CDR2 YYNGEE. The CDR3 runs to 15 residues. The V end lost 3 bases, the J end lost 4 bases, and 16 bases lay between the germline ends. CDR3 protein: CASSAAGPSGYGYTF. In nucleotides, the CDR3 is TGTGCCAGCAGCGCTGCAGGGCCCTCTGGCTATGGCTACACCTTC.